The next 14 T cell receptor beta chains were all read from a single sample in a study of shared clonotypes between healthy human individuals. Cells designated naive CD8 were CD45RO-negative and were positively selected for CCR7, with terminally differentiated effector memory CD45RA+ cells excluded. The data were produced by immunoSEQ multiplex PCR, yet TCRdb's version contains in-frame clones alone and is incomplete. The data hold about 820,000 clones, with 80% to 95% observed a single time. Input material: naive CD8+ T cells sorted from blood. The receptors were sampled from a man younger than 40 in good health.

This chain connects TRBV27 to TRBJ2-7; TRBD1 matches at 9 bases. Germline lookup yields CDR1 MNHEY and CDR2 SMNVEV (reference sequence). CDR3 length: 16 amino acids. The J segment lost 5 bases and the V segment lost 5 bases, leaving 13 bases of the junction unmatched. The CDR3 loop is CASSPPGTGLVNEQYF. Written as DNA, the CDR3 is TGTGCCAGCAGTCCCCCCGGGACAGGGCTGGTCAACGAGCAGTACTTC.

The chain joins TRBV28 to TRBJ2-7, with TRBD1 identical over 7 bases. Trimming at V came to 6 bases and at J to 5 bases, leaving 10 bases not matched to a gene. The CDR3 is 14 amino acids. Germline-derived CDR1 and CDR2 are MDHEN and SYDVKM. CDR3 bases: TGTGCCAGCAGCCCGGTGAGGGGGCTCGACGAGCAGTACTTC. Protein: CASSPVRGLDEQYF.

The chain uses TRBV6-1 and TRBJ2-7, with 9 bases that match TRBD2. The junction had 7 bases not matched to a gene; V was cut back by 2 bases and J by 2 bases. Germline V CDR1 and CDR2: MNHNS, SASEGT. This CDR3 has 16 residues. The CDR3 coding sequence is TGTGCCAGCAGTGAATGGCTAGCGGGATTCGCCTACGAGCAGTACTTC. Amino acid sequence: CASSEWLAGFAYEQYF.

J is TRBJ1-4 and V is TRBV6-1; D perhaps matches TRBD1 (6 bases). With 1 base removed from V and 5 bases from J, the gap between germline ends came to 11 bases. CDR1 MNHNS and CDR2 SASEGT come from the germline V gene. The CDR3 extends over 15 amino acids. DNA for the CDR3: TGTGCCAGCAGTGAAGACGGCAGGGGCAATGAAAAACTGTTTTTT. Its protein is CASSEDGRGNEKLFF.

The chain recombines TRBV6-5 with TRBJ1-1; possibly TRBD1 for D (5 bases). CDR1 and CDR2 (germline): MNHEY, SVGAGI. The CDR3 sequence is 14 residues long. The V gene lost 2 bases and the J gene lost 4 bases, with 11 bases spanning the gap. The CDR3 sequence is CASSYDQGVTEAFF. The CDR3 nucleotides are TGTGCCAGCAGTTACGATCAGGGCGTCACTGAAGCTTTCTTT.

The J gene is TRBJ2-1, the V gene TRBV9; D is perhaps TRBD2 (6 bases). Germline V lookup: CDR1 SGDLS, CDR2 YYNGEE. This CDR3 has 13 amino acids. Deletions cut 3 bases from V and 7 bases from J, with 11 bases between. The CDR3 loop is CASSAGDLNEQFF. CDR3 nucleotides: TGTGCCAGCAGCGCTGGGGACTTAAATGAGCAGTTCTTC. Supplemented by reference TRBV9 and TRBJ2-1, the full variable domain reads DSGVTQTPKHLITATGQRVTLRCSPRSGDLSVYWYQQSLDQGLQFLIQYYNGEERAKGNILERFSAQQFPDLHSELNLSSLELGDSALYFCASSAGDLNEQFFGPGTRLTVL.

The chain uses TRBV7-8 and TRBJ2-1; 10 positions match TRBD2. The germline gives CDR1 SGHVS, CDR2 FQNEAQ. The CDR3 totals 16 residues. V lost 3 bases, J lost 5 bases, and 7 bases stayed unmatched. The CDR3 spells CASSFPLAGADNEQFF. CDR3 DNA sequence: TGTGCCAGCAGCTTTCCCCTAGCGGGAGCTGACAATGAGCAGTTCTTC.

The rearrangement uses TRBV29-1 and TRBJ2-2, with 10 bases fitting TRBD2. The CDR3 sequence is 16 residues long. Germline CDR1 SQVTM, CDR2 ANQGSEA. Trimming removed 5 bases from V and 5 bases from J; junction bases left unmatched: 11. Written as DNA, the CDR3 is TGCAGCGTTCTCCAGCTAGCGGGAGAAGGGACCGGGGAGCTGTTTTTT. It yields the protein CSVLQLAGEGTGELFF.

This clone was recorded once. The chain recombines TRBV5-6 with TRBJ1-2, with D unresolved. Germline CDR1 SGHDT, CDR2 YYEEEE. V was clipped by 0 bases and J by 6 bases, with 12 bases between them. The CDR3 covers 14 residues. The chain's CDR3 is CASSLDYFLDGYTF. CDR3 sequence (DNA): TGTGCCAGCAGCTTGGACTACTTTTTGGATGGCTACACCTTC.

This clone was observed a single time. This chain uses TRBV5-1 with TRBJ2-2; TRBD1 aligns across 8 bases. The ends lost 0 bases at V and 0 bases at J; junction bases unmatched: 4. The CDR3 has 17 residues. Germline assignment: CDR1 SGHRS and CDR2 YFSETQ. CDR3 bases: TGCGCCAGCAGCTTGGCGGCGGGACAGGCGAACACCGGGGAGCTGTTTTTT. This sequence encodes CASSLAAGQANTGELFF.

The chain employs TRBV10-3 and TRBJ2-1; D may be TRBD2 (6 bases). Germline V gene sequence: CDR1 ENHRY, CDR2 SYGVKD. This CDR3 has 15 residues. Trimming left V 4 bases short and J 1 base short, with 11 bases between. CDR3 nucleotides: TGTGCCATCAGTGGGGAGGCCGGGTCCTACAATGAGCAGTTCTTC. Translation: CAISGEAGSYNEQFF.

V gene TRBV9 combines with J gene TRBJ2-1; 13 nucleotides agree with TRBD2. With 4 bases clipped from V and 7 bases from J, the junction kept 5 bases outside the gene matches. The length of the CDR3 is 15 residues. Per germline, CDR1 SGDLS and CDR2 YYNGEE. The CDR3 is CASSRGTSGTNEQFF. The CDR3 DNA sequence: TGTGCCAGCAGCCGGGGGACTAGCGGGACGAATGAGCAGTTCTTC.

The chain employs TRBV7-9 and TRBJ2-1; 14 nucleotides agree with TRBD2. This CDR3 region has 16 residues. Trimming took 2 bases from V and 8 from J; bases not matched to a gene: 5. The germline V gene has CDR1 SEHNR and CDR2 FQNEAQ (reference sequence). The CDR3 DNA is TGTGCCAGCAGCTTACAGACTAGCGGGAGGGCCTATGAGCAGTTCTTC. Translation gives CASSLQTSGRAYEQFF.

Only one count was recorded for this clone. The CDR3 is CASSGLSGANEKLFF. DNA of the CDR3: TGTGCCAGCAGCGGACTTTCGGGGGCTAATGAAAAACTGTTTTTT. The chain links TRBV7-6 to TRBJ1-4; weak D call: TRBD1 (5 bases). The CDR3 has 15 residues. Trimming stripped 5 bases from V and 3 bases from J, with 13 bases between. Germline CDR1 is SGHVS and CDR2 is FNYEAQ. The complete variable domain, with remaining parts taken from reference TRBV7-6 and TRBJ1-4, reads GAGVSQSPRYKVTKRGQDVALRCDPISGHVSLYWYRQALGQGPEFLTYFNYEAQQDKSGLPNDRFSAERPEGSISTLTIQRTEQRDSAMYRCASSGLSGANEKLFFGSGTQLSVL.